The 31 T cell receptor beta chains reported below all come from one sample, sequenced in a study of T cell responses to AZD1222 COVID-19 vaccine. Profiled with immunoSEQ multiplex PCR; TCRdb holds only in-frame clones, not every one. The profile shows over 130,000 clones, around 95% of them singletons. The material sequenced was peripheral blood, taken on day 0 of AZD1222 vaccination. The receptors come from an adult in good health.

The gene calls are TRBV25-1 and TRBJ1-2, with D hard to call. In germline, CDR1 is MGHDK, CDR2 SYGVNS. V was cut by 3 bases and J by 1 base, with 6 bases left in between. This CDR3 comprises 13 residues. CDR3 sequence: CASSDYVNYGYTF. CDR3 nucleotide sequence: TGTGCCAGCAGTGATTATGTTAACTATGGCTACACCTTC.

The V and J genes are TRBV27 and TRBJ1-2; D is undetermined. Germline V gene data show CDR1 as MNHEY and CDR2 as SMNVEV (reference sequence). V lost 5 bases and J lost 6, with 16 bases in between. The CDR3 spans 14 residues. CDR3 loop: CASSPIGVYDGYTF. CDR3 nucleotides: TGTGCCAGCAGTCCAATCGGGGTCTACGATGGCTACACCTTC.

The J gene is TRBJ2-3, the V gene TRBV3-1 (or the pseudogene TRBV3-2); no definite D call. Trimming cost V 6 bases and J 4 bases, with 17 bases left between them. The CDR3 extends over 15 amino acids. Germline loops: CDR1 LGHDT, CDR2 YNNKEL (reference sequence). The DNA for the CDR3 is TGTGCCAGCAGTCGACGGGCCCAATCGGCAGATACGCAGTATTTT. Protein product: CASSRRAQSADTQYF.

This clone was seen just once. V usage is TRBV7-3 and J usage is TRBJ2-1; 10 bases are shared with TRBD2. This CDR3 has 16 amino acids. The germline gives CDR1 SGHTA, CDR2 FQGTGA. The V gene end was trimmed by 5 bases and the J gene end by 7 bases; junction bases not matched to a gene: 11. The CDR3 region is CASSPQGGGLANEQFF. As DNA, the CDR3 is TGTGCCAGCAGCCCCCAAGGGGGGGGACTAGCGAATGAGCAGTTCTTC.

This clone was recorded many times. This chain links TRBV25-1 with TRBJ2-5, with TRBD2 identical over 13 bases. V was clipped by 7 bases and J by 3 bases; unmatched bases: 8. The CDR3 has 16 amino acids. CDR1 is MGHDK, CDR2 SYGVNS, per germline. The CDR3 loop reads CASTPRTSGGKETQYF. The CDR3 nucleotides read TGTGCCAGCACACCTCGGACTAGCGGGGGCAAAGAGACCCAGTACTTC.

The count of this clone is one. This chain joins TRBV27 and TRBJ1-5; a weak D match, TRBD1 (5 bases). The CDR3 is 16 residues long. Germline V gene lookup returns CDR1 MNHEY and CDR2 SMNVEV (reference sequence). Trimming left V 5 bases short and J 5 bases short, with 19 bases between. Here the CDR3 DNA reads TGTGCCAGCAGTCCACAATCATCAGTGGGACATCAGCCCCAGCATTTT. The encoded protein is CASSPQSSVGHQPQHF.

In this sample, this clone turned up once. The rearrangement links TRBV9 to TRBJ1-2; no firm D call. Trimming removed 3 bases from V and 5 bases from J, with 11 bases in between. The V gene's germline CDR1 is SGDLS and CDR2 YYNGEE. This CDR3 has 13 residues. CDR3 sequence reads: CASSANGEYGYTF. The CDR3 DNA is TGTGCCAGCAGCGCTAACGGAGAATATGGCTACACCTTC.

The rearrangement links TRBV13 to TRBJ1-1; no clear D gene. This CDR3 has 12 residues. V lost 5 bases to trimming and J lost 4 bases, with 8 bases between them. Germline CDR1 is PRHDT and CDR2 is FYEKMQ (reference sequence). The CDR3 region is CASSPPSTEAFF. The CDR3 coding sequence is TGTGCCAGCAGCCCCCCGAGCACTGAAGCTTTCTTT.

This clone was detected once. The chain carries TRBV13 and TRBJ2-5; D unclear. Trimming cost V 0 bases and J 2 bases, with 4 bases left between them. Germline CDR1 reads PRHDT; CDR2 reads FYEKMQ (reference sequence). The CDR3 loop spans 13 amino acids. The chain's CDR3 is CASSLGQQETQYF. Written as DNA, the CDR3 is TGTGCCAGCAGCTTAGGACAGCAAGAGACCCAGTACTTC.

A single count supports this clone. V usage is TRBV18 and J usage is TRBJ1-1; D call uncertain. The length of the CDR3 is 14 residues. The V and J ends lost 6 bases and 4 bases respectively, with 15 bases between them. Germline lookup yields CDR1 KGHSH and CDR2 LQKENI. The CDR3 nucleotides read TGTGCCAGCTCCTCAAAGGAGGTCGGCACTGAAGCTTTCTTT. Translation gives CASSSKEVGTEAFF.

As DNA, the CDR3 is TGTGCCAGTAGAGACGGTCACAATGAGCAGTTCTTC. Translated, it gives CASRDGHNEQFF. The chain joins TRBV19 to TRBJ2-1; D is unclear. Trimming took 6 bases from V and 5 from J, leaving 8 bases between them. Looked up from germline, CDR1 is LNHDA and CDR2 is SQIVND (reference sequence). The CDR3 has 12 residues.

The chain carries TRBV29-1 and TRBJ1-1; no clear D gene. Germline V gene lookup returns CDR1 SQVTM and CDR2 ANQGSEA. The CDR3 is made up of 15 amino acids. V was cut by 3 bases and J by 4 bases, with 18 bases left in between. The CDR3 DNA reads as TGCAGCGTTGAGACTGGGTCAACTTGGGGCACTGAAGCTTTCTTT. Translated, it gives CSVETGSTWGTEAFF.

This sequence joins TRBV7-9 and TRBJ2-3; 8 nucleotides align to TRBD2. CDR1 and CDR2 (germline): SEHNR, FQNEAQ (reference sequence). The CDR3 is 13 residues long. V shed 4 bases and J 4 bases; nucleotides not matched to a gene: 1. The CDR3 DNA is TGTGCCAGCAGCTGGCGGGGGGCAGATACGCAGTATTTT. Its protein product is CASSWRGADTQYF.

This rearrangement joins TRBV5-1 to TRBJ2-1; 11 bases align to TRBD1. The germline gives CDR1 SGHRS, CDR2 YFSETQ. The CDR3 contains 19 residues. With 1 base clipped from V and 0 bases from J, the junction kept 9 bases outside the gene matches. The CDR3 nucleotides are TGCGCCAGCAGCTTGTCCGGACAGGGGGCGAGGAGCTCCTACAATGAGCAGTTCTTC. Protein sequence: CASSLSGQGARSSYNEQFF.

This clone came up once. The chain has TRBV28 and TRBJ1-5, with D hard to call. The V gene's germline CDR1 is MDHEN and CDR2 SYDVKM. V lost 2 bases, J lost 9 bases, and 8 bases lay in between. The CDR3 contains 12 residues. The DNA of the CDR3 is TGTGCCAGCAGTTTAGCCGGGAGGCCCCAGCATTTT. The encoded protein is CASSLAGRPQHF.

V gene TRBV7-2 combines with J gene TRBJ1-6; possibly TRBD1 for D (6 bases). Deletions cut 1 base from V and 5 bases from J, with 9 bases between. CDR3 length: 15 amino acids. Looked up from germline, CDR1 is SGHTA and CDR2 is FQGNSA. The CDR3 reads CASSLEQGNNSPLHF. DNA for the CDR3: TGTGCCAGCAGCTTAGAGCAGGGGAATAATTCACCCCTCCACTTT.

The V and J genes are TRBV6-4 and TRBJ1-5; D is uncertain. Per germline, CDR1 MRHNA and CDR2 SNTAGT. The CDR3 contains 14 residues. Trimming cost V 5 bases and J 9 bases, with 17 bases left between them. The CDR3 sequence is CASSPGSGSWPQHF. CDR3 sequence (DNA): TGTGCCAGCAGTCCGGGTAGTGGGTCCTGGCCCCAGCATTTT.

The J gene is TRBJ1-6, the V gene TRBV4-1; 9 bases align to TRBD1. Trimming at V came to 5 bases and at J to 10 bases, leaving 15 bases not matched to a gene. CDR1 and CDR2 from the germline V gene are MGHRA and YSYEKL. The CDR3 length is 17 residues. CDR3 DNA: TGCGCCAGCAGCTCGTACCCCACAGGGGGCGAGAACTCACCCCTCCACTTT. Amino acids: CASSSYPTGGENSPLHF.

The chain is built from TRBV6-5 and TRBJ2-7; 10 nucleotides line up with TRBD2. Trimming took 9 bases from V and 4 from J; bases not matched to a gene: 12. This CDR3 is 15 amino acids long. In germline, CDR1 is MNHEY, CDR2 SVGAGI. CDR3 nucleotide sequence: TGTGCCAGTAAGCCCCTAGCGGGAGCAGTTTACGAGCAGTACGTC. Its translation: CASKPLAGAVYEQYV.

This chain links TRBV9 with TRBJ1-6; no clear D. With 6 bases removed from V and 8 bases from J, the gap between germline ends came to 18 bases. The germline CDR1 and CDR2 sequences are SGDLS and YYNGEE. This CDR3 contains 15 residues. CDR3 sequence reads: CASTTSGHQDSPLHF. CDR3 DNA sequence: TGTGCCAGCACAACATCGGGCCACCAAGATTCACCCCTCCACTTT.

In this sample, this clone turned up once. This chain uses TRBV18 with TRBJ2-7; 9 positions agree with TRBD1. This CDR3 has 15 amino acids. J lost 2 bases, V lost 6 bases, and 8 bases had no gene match. From germline, CDR1 is KGHSH and CDR2 LQKENI. Here the CDR3 DNA reads TGTGCCAGCTCTCACACCGGGACAGGGACCTACGAGCAGTACGTC. Amino acid sequence: CASSHTGTGTYEQYV.

V usage is TRBV5-1 and J usage is TRBJ2-1; D gene uncertain. Trimming took 3 bases from V and 6 from J, leaving 10 bases between them. Germline V lookup: CDR1 SGHRS, CDR2 YFSETQ. The CDR3 is 13 amino acids. CDR3 amino acids: CASSYPRANEQFF. The CDR3, as DNA: TGCGCCAGCAGCTACCCTCGTGCCAATGAGCAGTTCTTC.

V usage is TRBV10-3 and J usage is TRBJ1-2, with 7 bases aligning to TRBD1. This CDR3 spans 12 amino acids. Trimming took 4 bases from V and 5 from J; bases not matched to a gene: 1. Germline loops: CDR1 ENHRY, CDR2 SYGVKD. The CDR3 protein is CAISGDSYGYTF. CDR3 DNA: TGTGCCATCAGTGGGGACAGTTATGGCTACACCTTC.

This rearrangement joins TRBV24-1 to TRBJ1-1, with no clear D. V lost 1 base and J 3 bases, leaving 5 bases between the germline ends. This CDR3 has 13 amino acids. Germline CDR1 KGHDR, CDR2 SFDVKD. The CDR3: CATSDFSHTEAFF. CDR3 coding DNA: TGTGCCACCAGTGATTTCTCACACACTGAAGCTTTCTTT.

This sequence joins TRBV19 and TRBJ2-3, with TRBD2 identical over 8 bases. J gave up 0 bases and V 1 base, and 0 bases lay outside the gene matches. Germline CDR1 and CDR2: LNHDA and SQIVND (reference sequence). CDR3 length equals 15 residues. The CDR3 DNA reads as TGTGCCAGTAGTATAGCTAGCGGGAGCACAGATACGCAGTATTTT. It specifies CASSIASGSTDTQYF.

V and J are TRBV10-3 and TRBJ1-2; TRBD1 matches 7 bases. The CDR3 has 14 residues. Germline V lookup: CDR1 ENHRY, CDR2 SYGVKD. With V trimmed by 5 bases and J by 3 bases, 6 bases remained unmatched. CDR3 sequence reads: CAISRQGEDYGYTF. CDR3 sequence (DNA): TGTGCCATCAGTAGACAGGGTGAAGACTATGGCTACACCTTC.

V is TRBV29-1 and J is TRBJ2-3; TRBD2 matches 12 bases. CDR3 length: 13 amino acids. J was trimmed by 5 bases and V by 6 bases; bases with no gene match: 3. Germline loops: CDR1 SQVTM, CDR2 ANQGSEA. The CDR3 region is CSVTSGRGDTQYF. For the CDR3, the DNA is TGCAGCGTGACTAGCGGGAGAGGAGATACGCAGTATTTT.

The V call is TRBV19, the J call TRBJ1-1; 7 bases align to TRBD1. Germline CDR1 LNHDA, CDR2 SQIVND (reference sequence). CDR3 size: 14 residues. The V and J ends lost 3 bases and 2 bases, in that order; junction bases with no gene match: 3. The DNA for the CDR3 is TGTGCCAGTAGTATGGGACAGCTCAACACTGAAGCTTTCTTT. It encodes CASSMGQLNTEAFF.

This chain joins TRBV27 and TRBJ1-3, with D unresolved. Trimming left V 0 bases short and J 0 bases short, with 6 bases between. Germline V gene lookup returns CDR1 MNHEY and CDR2 SMNVEV (reference sequence). This CDR3 contains 15 residues. Written as DNA, the CDR3 is TGTGCCAGCAGTTTATCGGTCGGCTCTGGAAACACCATATATTTT. It is translated as CASSLSVGSGNTIYF.

The chain recombines TRBV4-1 with TRBJ2-1; D gene unclear. Germline CDR1 reads MGHRA; CDR2 reads YSYEKL. The CDR3 loop spans 14 amino acids. The V end was cut by 1 base, the J end by 7 bases, with 11 bases between. CDR3 sequence reads: CASSQVSAENEQFF. Here the CDR3 DNA reads TGCGCCAGCAGCCAAGTATCCGCGGAGAATGAGCAGTTCTTC.

The J gene is TRBJ2-5, the V gene TRBV7-9; 7 nucleotides line up with TRBD1. V was pared by 8 bases and J by 2 bases, with 8 bases of the junction left unmatched. Germline assignment: CDR1 SEHNR and CDR2 FQNEAQ (reference sequence). The CDR3 has 14 amino acids. The CDR3 nucleotides read TGTGCCAGCCGCTGGGACAGCTTACAAGAGACCCAGTACTTC. Translating gives CASRWDSLQETQYF.